Given below is one T cell receptor (beta chain) in context. Its antigen is not known. Healthy bone marrow donors formed the donor group. Trimming took off 4 bases at V and 5 bases at J, with 11 bases between the two ends. This CDR3 spans 13 amino acids. CDR1 KGHSH and CDR2 LQKENI come from the germline V gene. PCR primers comprised 60 Vbeta and 13 Jbeta primers. Libraries were prepared by immunoSEQ multiplex PCR; TCRdb keeps only in-frame clonotypes and omits some of them. The data show about 140,000 clones, with approximately 82% seen just once and 3.2% held by the top ten. The source of the sample is a study of cytomegalovirus exposure and HLA in healthy donors. For the study at large: Within the Caucasian-associated ancestry cluster were around four fifths of the roughly 400 genotyped donors.

Whole-study results and caveats: A missense DCLRE1C variant was associated with V- and J-gene trimming of TCR beta chains in a later analysis, and an independent cohort replicated the association.

Sample: PBMCs. The TCR was taken from a man in his late teens or twenties in good health and CMV-seropositive. This chain links TRBV18 with TRBJ1-1; D may be TRBD1 (6 bases). The CDR3 bases are TGTGCCAGCTCACTGACCGGACAGACTGAAGCTTTCTTT. Its translation is CASSLTGQTEAFF.